This section outlines one TCR beta chain sequence together with its context. This entry comes from a study of control samples from healthy donors and cancer patients. Trimming took off 5 bases at V and 2 bases at J, with 8 bases between the two ends. Germline lookup yields CDR1 SGHDT and CDR2 YYEEEE. The CDR3 is made up of 12 amino acids. Profiling relied on immunoSEQ multiplex PCR, and the TCRdb table lists in-frame clones only, not all of them. The sample gives approximately 170,000 clones, 90% of which show up once; about 1.4% is in the top ten. Sequenced: blood. The TCR sequence derives from a woman between 50 and 59 years old in good health. The rearrangement links TRBV5-6 to TRBJ2-7, with no clear D. Here the CDR3 reads CASSSSPYEQYF. The CDR3 region has the DNA TGTGCCAGCAGTTCTTCCCCCTACGAGCAGTACTTC. The full variable domain, rest sourced from reference TRBV5-6 and TRBJ2-7, is DAGVTQSPTHLIKTRGQQVTLRCSPKSGHDTVSWYQQALGQGPQFIFQYYEEEERQRGNFPDRFSGHQFPNYSSELNVNALLLGDSALYLCASSSSPYEQYFGPGTRLTVT.